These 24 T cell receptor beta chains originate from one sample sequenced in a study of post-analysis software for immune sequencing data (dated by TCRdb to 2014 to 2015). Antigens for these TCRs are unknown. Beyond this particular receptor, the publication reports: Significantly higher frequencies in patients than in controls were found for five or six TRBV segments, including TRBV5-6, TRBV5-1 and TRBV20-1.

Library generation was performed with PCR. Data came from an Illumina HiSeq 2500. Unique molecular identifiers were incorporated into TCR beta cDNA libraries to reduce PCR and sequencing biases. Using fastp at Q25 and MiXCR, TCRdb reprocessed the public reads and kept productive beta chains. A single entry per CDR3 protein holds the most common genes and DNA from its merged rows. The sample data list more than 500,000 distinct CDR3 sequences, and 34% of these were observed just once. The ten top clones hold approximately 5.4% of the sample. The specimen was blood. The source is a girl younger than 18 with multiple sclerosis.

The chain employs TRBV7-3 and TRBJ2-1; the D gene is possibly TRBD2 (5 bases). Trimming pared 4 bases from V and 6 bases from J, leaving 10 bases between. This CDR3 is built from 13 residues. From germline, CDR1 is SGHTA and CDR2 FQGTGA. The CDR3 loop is CASSSGITNEQFF. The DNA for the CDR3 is TGTGCCAGCAGCTCCGGGATCACCAATGAGCAGTTCTTC.

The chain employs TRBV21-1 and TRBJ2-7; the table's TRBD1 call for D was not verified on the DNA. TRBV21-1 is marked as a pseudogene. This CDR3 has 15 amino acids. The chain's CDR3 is CASSNPSGQSYEQYF. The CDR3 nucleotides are TGTGCCAGCAGCAACCCTTCGGGACAATCCTACGAGCAGTACTTC.

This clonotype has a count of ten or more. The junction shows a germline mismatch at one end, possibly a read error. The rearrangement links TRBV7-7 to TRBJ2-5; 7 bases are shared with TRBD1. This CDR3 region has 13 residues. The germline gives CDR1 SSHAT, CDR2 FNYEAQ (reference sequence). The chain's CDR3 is CASSRDRQETQYF. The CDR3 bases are TGTGCTAGCAGCCGGGACAGACAAGAGACCCAGTACTTC. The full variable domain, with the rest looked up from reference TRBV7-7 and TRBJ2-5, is GAGVSQSPRYKVTKRGQDVTLRCDPISSHATLYWYQQALGQGPEFLTYFNYEAQPDKSGLPSDRFSAERPEGSISTLTIQRTEQRDSAMYRCASSRDRQETQYFGPGTRLLVL.

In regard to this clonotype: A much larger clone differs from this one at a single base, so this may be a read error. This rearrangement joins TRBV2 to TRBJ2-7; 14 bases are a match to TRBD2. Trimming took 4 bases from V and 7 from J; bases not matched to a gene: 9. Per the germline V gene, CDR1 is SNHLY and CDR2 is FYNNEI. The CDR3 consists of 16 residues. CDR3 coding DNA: TGTGCCAGCAGTGGGACTAGCGGGGGGTCCTACAATGAGCAGTACTTC. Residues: CASSGTSGGSYNEQYF. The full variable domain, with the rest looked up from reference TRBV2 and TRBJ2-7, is EPEVTQTPSHQVTQMGQEVILRCVPISNHLYFYWYRQILGQKVEFLVSFYNNEISEKSEIFDDQFSVERPDGSNFTLKIRSTKLEDSAMYFCASSGTSGGSYNEQYFGPGTRLTVT.

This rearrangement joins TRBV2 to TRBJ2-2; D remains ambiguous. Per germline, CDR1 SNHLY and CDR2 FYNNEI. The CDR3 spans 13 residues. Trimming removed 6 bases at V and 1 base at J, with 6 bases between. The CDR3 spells CASRSKNTGELFF. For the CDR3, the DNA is TGTGCCAGCAGATCGAAGAACACCGGGGAGCTGTTTTTT.

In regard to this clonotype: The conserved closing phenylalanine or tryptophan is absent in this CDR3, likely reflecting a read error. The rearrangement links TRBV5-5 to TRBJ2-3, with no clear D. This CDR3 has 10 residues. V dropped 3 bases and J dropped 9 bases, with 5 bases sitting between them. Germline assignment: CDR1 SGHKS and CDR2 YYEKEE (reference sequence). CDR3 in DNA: TGTGCCAGCAGCTCGACAACGCAGTATTTG. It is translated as CASSSTTQYL.

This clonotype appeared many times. CDR3 sequence: CASSSETPGQPRGYTF. The CDR3 nucleotides read TGTGCCAGCAGTTCAGAGACACCGGGACAACCAAGGGGCTACACCTTC. The chain combines TRBV25-1 with TRBJ1-2; a possible D gene is TRBD1 (6 bases). Trimming took 5 bases from V and 8 from J, leaving 24 bases between them. Germline CDR1 reads MGHDK; CDR2 reads SYGVNS. The CDR3 spans 16 residues.

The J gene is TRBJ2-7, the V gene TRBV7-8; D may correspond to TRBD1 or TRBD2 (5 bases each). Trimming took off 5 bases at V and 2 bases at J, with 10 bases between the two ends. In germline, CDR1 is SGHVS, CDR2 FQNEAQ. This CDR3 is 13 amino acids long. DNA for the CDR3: TGTGCCAGCAGCCGGGACGCACCCTACGAGCAGTACTTC. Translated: CASSRDAPYEQYF.

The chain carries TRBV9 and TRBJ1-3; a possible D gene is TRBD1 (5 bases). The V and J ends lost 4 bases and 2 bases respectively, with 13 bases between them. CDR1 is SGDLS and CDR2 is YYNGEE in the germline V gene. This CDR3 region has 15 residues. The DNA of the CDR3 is TGTGCCAGCAGCACGACAGTTCTTCCTGGAAACACCATATATTTT. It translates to CASSTTVLPGNTIYF.

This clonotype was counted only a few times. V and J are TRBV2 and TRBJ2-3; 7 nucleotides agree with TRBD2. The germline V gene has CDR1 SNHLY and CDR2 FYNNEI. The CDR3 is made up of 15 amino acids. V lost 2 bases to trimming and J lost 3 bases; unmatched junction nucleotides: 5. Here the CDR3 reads CASSERGGGTDTQYF. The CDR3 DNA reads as TGTGCCAGCAGTGAACGGGGCGGGGGTACAGATACGCAGTATTTT.

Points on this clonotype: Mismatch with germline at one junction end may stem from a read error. The CDR3 loop reads CAGSEARGFGDTQYF. CDR3 DNA sequence: TGTGCCGGCAGTGAAGCGAGGGGGTTCGGAGACACCCAGTACTTC. J is TRBJ2-5 and V is TRBV6-1, with a weak D call TRBD1 (6 bases). CDR3 length equals 15 residues. From germline, CDR1 is MNHNS and CDR2 SASEGT.

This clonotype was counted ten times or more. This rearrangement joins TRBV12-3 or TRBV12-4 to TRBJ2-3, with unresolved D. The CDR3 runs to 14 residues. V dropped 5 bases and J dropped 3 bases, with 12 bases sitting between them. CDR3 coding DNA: TGTGCCAGCAGTCCCAGAGTGAGAACAGATACGCAGTATTTT. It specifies CASSPRVRTDTQYF.

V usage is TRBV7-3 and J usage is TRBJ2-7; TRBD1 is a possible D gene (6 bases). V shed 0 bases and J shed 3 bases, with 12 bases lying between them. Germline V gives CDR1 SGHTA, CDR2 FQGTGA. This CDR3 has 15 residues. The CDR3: CASSLTSGAGYEQYF. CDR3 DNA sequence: TGTGCCAGCAGCTTAACGTCAGGGGCCGGCTACGAGCAGTACTTC.

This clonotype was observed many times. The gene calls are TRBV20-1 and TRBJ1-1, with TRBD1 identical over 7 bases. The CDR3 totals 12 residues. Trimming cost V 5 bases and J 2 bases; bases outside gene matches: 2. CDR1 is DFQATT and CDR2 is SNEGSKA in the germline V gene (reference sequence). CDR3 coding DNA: TGCAGTGCTGACAGGGTTAACACTGAAGCTTTCTTT. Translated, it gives CSADRVNTEAFF.

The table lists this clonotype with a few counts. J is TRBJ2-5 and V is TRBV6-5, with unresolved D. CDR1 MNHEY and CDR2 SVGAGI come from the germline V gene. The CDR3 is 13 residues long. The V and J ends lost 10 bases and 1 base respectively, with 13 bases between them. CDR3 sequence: CATVGKPQETQYF. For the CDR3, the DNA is TGTGCCACCGTTGGGAAACCCCAAGAGACCCAGTACTTC.

CDR3: CASSRQEVSYEQYF. DNA of the CDR3: TGTGCCAGCAGCCGCCAGGAGGTATCCTACGAGCAGTACTTC. This sequence joins TRBV21-1 and TRBJ2-7; the table's TRBD2 call for D was not verified on the DNA. TRBV21-1 is shown as a pseudogene. The CDR3 is 14 residues long.

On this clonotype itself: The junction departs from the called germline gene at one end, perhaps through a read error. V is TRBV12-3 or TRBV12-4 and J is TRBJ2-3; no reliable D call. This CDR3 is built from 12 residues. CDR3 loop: CASGDNTDAQYF. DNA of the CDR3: TGTGCCAGCGGGGATAACACAGATGCGCAGTATTTT.

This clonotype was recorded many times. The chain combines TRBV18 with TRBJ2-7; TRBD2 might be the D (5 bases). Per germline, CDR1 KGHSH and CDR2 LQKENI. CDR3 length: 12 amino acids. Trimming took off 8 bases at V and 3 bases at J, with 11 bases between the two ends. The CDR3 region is CASSPGVYEQYF. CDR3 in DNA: TGTGCCAGCAGCCCCGGGGTCTACGAGCAGTACTTC. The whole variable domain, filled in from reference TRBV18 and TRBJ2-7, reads NAGVMQNPRHLVRRRGQEARLRCSPMKGHSHVYWYRQLPEEGLKFMVYLQKENIIDESGMPKERFSAEFPKEGPSILRIQQVVRGDSAAYFCASSPGVYEQYFGPGTRLTVT.

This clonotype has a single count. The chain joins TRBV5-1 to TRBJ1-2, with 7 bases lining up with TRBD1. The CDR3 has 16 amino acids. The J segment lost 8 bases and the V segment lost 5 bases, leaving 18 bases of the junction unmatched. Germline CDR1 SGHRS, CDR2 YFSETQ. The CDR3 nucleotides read TGCGCCAGCAGTAAATCCACAGGGGCGAGGGGTCAAGGCTACACCTTC. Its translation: CASSKSTGARGQGYTF. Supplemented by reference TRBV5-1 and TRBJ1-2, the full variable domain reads KAGVTQTPRYLIKTRGQQVTLSCSPISGHRSVSWYQQTPGQGLQFLFEYFSETQRNKGNFPGRFSGRQFSNSRSEMNVSTLELGDSALYLCASSKSTGARGQGYTFGSGTRLTVV.

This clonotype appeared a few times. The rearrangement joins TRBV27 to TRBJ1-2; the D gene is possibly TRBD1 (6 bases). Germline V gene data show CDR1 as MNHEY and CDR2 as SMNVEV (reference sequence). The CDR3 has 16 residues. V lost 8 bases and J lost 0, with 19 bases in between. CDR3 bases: TGTGCCAGCGGCCTTTACGGGGGCACGACTAACTATGGCTACACCTTC. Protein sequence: CASGLYGGTTNYGYTF.

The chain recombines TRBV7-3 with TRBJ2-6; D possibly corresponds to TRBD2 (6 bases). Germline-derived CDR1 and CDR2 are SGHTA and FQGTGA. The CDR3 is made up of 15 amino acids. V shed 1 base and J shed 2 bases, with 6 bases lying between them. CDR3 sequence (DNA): TGTGCCAGCAGCTTAAGGGAGGCTGGGGCCAACGTCCTGACTTTC. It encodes CASSLREAGANVLTF.

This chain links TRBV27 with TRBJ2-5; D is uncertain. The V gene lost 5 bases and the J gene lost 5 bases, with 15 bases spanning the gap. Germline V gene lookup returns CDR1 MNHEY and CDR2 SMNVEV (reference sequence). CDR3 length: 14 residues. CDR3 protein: CASSIAGRSETQYF. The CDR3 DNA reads TGTGCCAGCAGTATAGCCGGCCGGTCCGAGACCCAGTACTTC.

This CDR3 is CATALAGSYNEQFF. CDR3 nucleotide sequence: TGTGCCACCGCTCTAGCGGGGTCATACAATGAGCAGTTCTTC. This chain links TRBV24-1 with TRBJ2-1, with 9 bases identical to TRBD2. Germline trimming cut 9 bases from V and 4 bases from J; bases unmatched to any gene: 6. The CDR3 length is 14 residues. Germline CDR1 KGHDR, CDR2 SFDVKD.

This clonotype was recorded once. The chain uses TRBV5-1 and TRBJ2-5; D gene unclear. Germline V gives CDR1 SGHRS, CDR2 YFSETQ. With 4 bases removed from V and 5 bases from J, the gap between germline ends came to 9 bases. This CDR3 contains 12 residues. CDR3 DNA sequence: TGCGCCAGCAGCCATGACGGGGAGACCCAGTACTTC. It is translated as CASSHDGETQYF.